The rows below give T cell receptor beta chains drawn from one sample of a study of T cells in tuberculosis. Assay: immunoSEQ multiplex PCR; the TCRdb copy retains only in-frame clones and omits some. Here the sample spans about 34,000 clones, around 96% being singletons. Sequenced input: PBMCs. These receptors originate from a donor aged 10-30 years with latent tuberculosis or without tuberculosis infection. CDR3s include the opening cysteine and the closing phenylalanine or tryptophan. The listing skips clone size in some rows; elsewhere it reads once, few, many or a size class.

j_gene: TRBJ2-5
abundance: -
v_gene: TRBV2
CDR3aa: CASSSRLGEETQYF

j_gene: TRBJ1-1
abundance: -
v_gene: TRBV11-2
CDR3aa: CASSLRQLTNTEAFF

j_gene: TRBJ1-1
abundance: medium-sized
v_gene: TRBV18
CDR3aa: CASTGDFGTEAFF

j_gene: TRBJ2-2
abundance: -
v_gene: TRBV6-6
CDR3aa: CASSTTSGGVIRELFF

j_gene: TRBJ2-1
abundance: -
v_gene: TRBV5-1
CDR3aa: CASSLVLAGTNEQFF

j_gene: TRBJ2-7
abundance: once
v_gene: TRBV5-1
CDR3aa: CASSLVPDVNEQYF

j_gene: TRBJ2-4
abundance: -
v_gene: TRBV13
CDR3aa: CASSYGTGGNFTAKNIQYF

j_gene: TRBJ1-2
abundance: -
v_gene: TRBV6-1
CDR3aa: CAIRSGASTNYGYTF

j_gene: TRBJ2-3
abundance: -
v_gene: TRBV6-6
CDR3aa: CASSYSGTDTQYF

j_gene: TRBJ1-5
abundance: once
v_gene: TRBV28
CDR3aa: CASTRDRGYSNQPQHF

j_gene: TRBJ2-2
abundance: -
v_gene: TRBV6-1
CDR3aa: CASSDGQVNTGELFF

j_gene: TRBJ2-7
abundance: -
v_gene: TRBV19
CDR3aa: CASSVMVSGRGSYEQYF

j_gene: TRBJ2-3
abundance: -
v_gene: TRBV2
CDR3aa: CASSEARGGRAGNTQYF

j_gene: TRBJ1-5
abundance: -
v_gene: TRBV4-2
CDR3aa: CASSQDLGIQPQHF

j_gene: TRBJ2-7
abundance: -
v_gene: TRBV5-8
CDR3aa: CASRGSSYEQYF

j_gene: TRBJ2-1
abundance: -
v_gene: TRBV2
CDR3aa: CASRRTGHEQFF

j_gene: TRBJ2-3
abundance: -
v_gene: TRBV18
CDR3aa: CASSPSGVGDTQYF

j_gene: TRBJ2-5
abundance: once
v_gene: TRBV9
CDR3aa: CASSASSRGQETQYF

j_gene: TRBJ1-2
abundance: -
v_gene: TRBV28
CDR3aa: CASSLGQGYTF

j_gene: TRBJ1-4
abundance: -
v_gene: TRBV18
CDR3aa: CASSPDLDRARGEKLFF

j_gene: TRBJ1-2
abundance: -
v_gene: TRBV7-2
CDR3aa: CASSLKSGRSNYGYTF

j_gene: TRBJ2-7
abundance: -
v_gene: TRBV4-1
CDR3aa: CASSQDLGTPTYEQYF

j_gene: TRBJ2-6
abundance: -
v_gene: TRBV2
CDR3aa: CASRNTGSSGANVLTF

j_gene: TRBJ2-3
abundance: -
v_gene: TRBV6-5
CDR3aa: CASSYSRGGPDTQYF

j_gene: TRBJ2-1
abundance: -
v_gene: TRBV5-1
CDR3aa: CASSLTSVISYNEQFF

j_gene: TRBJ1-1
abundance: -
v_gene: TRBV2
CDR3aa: CASQDRGNSLAFF

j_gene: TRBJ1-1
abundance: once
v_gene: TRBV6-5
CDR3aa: CASSPLTEMNTEAFF

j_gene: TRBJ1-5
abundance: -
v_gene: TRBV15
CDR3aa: CATSRDTNQPQHF

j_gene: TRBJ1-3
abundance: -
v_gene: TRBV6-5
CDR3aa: CASSRNSVSGNTIYF

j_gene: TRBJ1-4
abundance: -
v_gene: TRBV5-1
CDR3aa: CASSPDQGGREKLFF

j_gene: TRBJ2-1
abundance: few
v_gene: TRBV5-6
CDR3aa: CASSLLPPSAGNEQFF

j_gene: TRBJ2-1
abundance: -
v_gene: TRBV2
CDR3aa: CASSTTSGPSYNEQFF

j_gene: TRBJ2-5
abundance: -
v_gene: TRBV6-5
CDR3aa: CASGSWGGKTQYF

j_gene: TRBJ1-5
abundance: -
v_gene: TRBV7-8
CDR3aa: CASSLNLQGGQPQHF

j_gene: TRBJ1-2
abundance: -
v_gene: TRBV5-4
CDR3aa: CASSFAWGTGNGYTF

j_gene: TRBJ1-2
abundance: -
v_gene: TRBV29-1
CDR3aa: CSVEVRPSVYGYTF

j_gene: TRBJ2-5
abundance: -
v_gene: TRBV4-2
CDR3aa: CASSLAPSGTSGLMETQYF

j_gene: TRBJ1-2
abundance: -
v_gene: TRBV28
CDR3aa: CASSLSGPGYGYTF

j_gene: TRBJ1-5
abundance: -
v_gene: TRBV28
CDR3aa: CASSFAGLGSNQPQHF

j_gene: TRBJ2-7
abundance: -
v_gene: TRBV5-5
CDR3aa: CASSLGGTASYEQYF